Each of the 29 T cell receptor beta chains below was sequenced from the same sample in a study of T cells in Graves' hyperthyroidism and ophthalmopathy. Using RNA transcripts as the source, TCR beta CDR3 regions were amplified. HTBI primers drove first-round RT-PCR of the TCR CDR3. From the multiplex PCR reads, TCRdb called clonotypes with MiXCR, one entry per CDR3 protein. The table has hundreds of thousands of distinct CDR3 sequences, 14% seen once. Sequencing input: blood. The origin of the receptors is a woman aged 18-29 years with Graves' hyperthyroidism.

This clonotype has at least ten counts. V and J are TRBV4-1 and TRBJ2-7; 8 bases are shared with TRBD2. This CDR3 is 15 amino acids long. The V gene end was trimmed by 2 bases and the J gene end by 3 bases; junction bases not matched to a gene: 6. CDR1 is MGHRA and CDR2 is YSYEKL in the germline V gene. The CDR3 DNA sequence: TGCGCCAGCAGCCAAACTAGCGGCATAATCTACGAGCAGTACTTC. It translates to CASSQTSGIIYEQYF.

This clonotype was seen a handful of times. This rearrangement joins TRBV7-9 to TRBJ2-2, with 8 bases aligning to TRBD1. The CDR3 extends over 16 amino acids. Trimming took 5 bases from V and 1 from J; bases not matched to a gene: 6. Germline-derived CDR1 and CDR2 are SEHNR and FQNEAQ (reference sequence). The CDR3: CASSPPDRVNTGELFF. The CDR3 nucleotides are TGTGCCAGCAGCCCCCCGGACAGGGTGAACACCGGGGAGCTGTTTTTT.

This rearrangement joins TRBV28 to TRBJ2-1; 7 bases align to TRBD1. V lost 5 bases to trimming and J lost 0 bases; unmatched junction nucleotides: 10. The germline V gene has CDR1 MDHEN and CDR2 SYDVKM. This CDR3 contains 17 residues. The CDR3 region has the DNA TGTGCCAGCAGTCCGGGGACAGCTACAAGCTCCTACAATGAGCAGTTCTTC. Translating it yields CASSPGTATSSYNEQFF.

The chain carries TRBV7-9 and TRBJ2-7, with a tentative D call TRBD2 (5 bases). Trimming pared 1 base from V and 5 bases from J, leaving 15 bases between. Per germline, CDR1 SEHNR and CDR2 FQNEAQ (reference sequence). There are 15 residues in the CDR3. This chain's CDR3 is CASSLETSDYHEQYF. Here the CDR3 DNA reads TGTGCCAGCAGCTTAGAAACTAGTGATTACCACGAGCAGTACTTC. The entire variable domain, with the rest obtained from reference TRBV7-9 and TRBJ2-7, is as follows: DTGVSQNPRHKITKRGQNVTFRCDPISEHNRLYWYRQTLGQGPEFLTYFQNEAQLEKSRLLSDRFSAERPKGSFSTLEIQRTEQGDSAMYLCASSLETSDYHEQYFGPGTRLTVT.

The chain couples TRBV20-1 to TRBJ2-2; no clear D gene. Germline loops: CDR1 DFQATT, CDR2 SNEGSKA (reference sequence). V lost 0 bases and J lost 0, with 11 bases in between. The CDR3 extends over 16 amino acids. CDR3 region: CSARDWAKTNTGELFF. In DNA, the CDR3 is TGCAGTGCTAGAGACTGGGCCAAGACGAACACCGGGGAGCTGTTTTTT.

There are many counts of this clonotype. The rearrangement joins TRBV7-8 to TRBJ1-2; D is undetermined. Germline V gene sequence: CDR1 SGHVS, CDR2 FQNEAQ. Deletions cut 1 base from V and 10 bases from J, with 19 bases between. CDR3 length equals 15 residues. CDR3 amino acids: CASSLVGVANLHYTF. In DNA form, the CDR3 reads TGTGCCAGCAGCTTAGTTGGTGTAGCCAACCTTCACTACACCTTC.

The sample holds many counts of this clonotype. The gene calls are TRBV3-1 and TRBJ1-5, with D maybe TRBD1 (6 bases). The length of the CDR3 is 15 residues. The germline gives CDR1 LGHDT, CDR2 YNNKEL (reference sequence). Trimming took off 3 bases at V and 2 bases at J, with 11 bases between the two ends. CDR3: CASSHQGQGNQPQHF. The CDR3 DNA reads TGTGCCAGCAGCCACCAGGGGCAGGGCAATCAGCCCCAGCATTTT.

This sequence joins TRBV20-1 and TRBJ1-2; possible D gene TRBD1, 6 bases. The V gene lost 3 bases and the J gene lost 1 base, with 21 bases spanning the gap. The germline V gene encodes CDR1 DFQATT and CDR2 SNEGSKA (reference sequence). The CDR3 has 17 residues. The CDR3 nucleotides read TGCAGTGCTAGGCAGGGAAGGGGGGGTTTGGTTAACTATGGCTACACCTTC. It translates to CSARQGRGGLVNYGYTF.

This chain joins TRBV2 and TRBJ2-7, with D unresolved. The CDR3 runs 13 residues. Trimming removed 2 bases at V and 2 bases at J, with 7 bases between. CDR1 is SNHLY and CDR2 is FYNNEI in the germline V gene. This CDR3 reads CASSERSAYEQYF. CDR3 nucleotide sequence: TGTGCCAGCAGTGAACGATCCGCCTACGAGCAGTACTTC.

This clonotype was observed a few times. V usage is TRBV3-1 and J usage is TRBJ2-1, with D hard to call. V lost 0 bases, J lost 0 bases, and 12 bases lay in between. Germline CDR1 and CDR2: LGHDT and YNNKEL (reference sequence). This CDR3 is 17 amino acids long. The CDR3 DNA is TGTGCCAGCAGCCAAGATCTCCGGATGAGCTCCTACAATGAGCAGTTCTTC. This codes for CASSQDLRMSSYNEQFF.

This clonotype was seen only a few times. V gene TRBV20-1 combines with J gene TRBJ2-5; D ambiguous. The CDR3 is made up of 11 amino acids. V gave up 6 bases and J gave up 4 bases, with 9 bases separating them. Germline values: CDR1 DFQATT, CDR2 SNEGSKA (reference sequence). The CDR3 DNA reads TGCAGTGCCCTACTACTAGAGACCCAGTACTTC. It codes for CSALLLETQYF.

This clonotype was counted at least ten times. The chain couples TRBV3-1 to TRBJ1-1; D gene uncertain. Per the germline V gene, CDR1 is LGHDT and CDR2 is YNNKEL (reference sequence). Trimming removed 1 base at V and 12 bases at J, with 15 bases between. This CDR3 region has 13 residues. The CDR3 spells CASSQGTAGIPFF. CDR3 in DNA: TGTGCCAGCAGCCAAGGGACTGCGGGTATACCTTTCTTT.

The rearrangement uses TRBV6-1 and TRBJ2-7, with 9 bases fitting TRBD1. J gave up 7 bases and V 6 bases, and 7 bases lay outside the gene matches. Germline CDR1 and CDR2: MNHNS and SASEGT. The CDR3 totals 13 residues. CDR3 bases: TGTGCCAGCAGGGAGGGGACAGGGCGAGAGCAGTACTTC. Protein product: CASREGTGREQYF.

This clonotype was seen many times. The V gene is TRBV5-6, the J gene TRBJ1-5; D is perhaps TRBD1 (5 bases). V was pared by 1 base and J by 7 bases, with 15 bases between. CDR3 length: 15 amino acids. Germline V gene lookup returns CDR1 SGHDT and CDR2 YYEEEE. Here the CDR3 DNA reads TGTGCCAGCAGCTTGTTTGCCGGGGCACGACAGCCCCAGCATTTT. It specifies CASSLFAGARQPQHF.

Many counts were recorded for this clonotype. CDR3 sequence (DNA): TGTGCCAGCAGCTTAGGGGGACAGCACCAAGAGACCCAGTACTTC. Its translation is CASSLGGQHQETQYF. The chain links TRBV7-9 to TRBJ2-5; 7 bases line up with TRBD1. CDR3 size: 15 residues. Per the germline V gene, CDR1 is SEHNR and CDR2 is FQNEAQ (reference sequence). V gave up 1 base and J gave up 0 bases; unmatched junction bases: 2.

The CDR3 DNA reads as TGTGCCAGCTCACCCACGGGACAGGGAACGAACACTGAAGCTTTCTTT. Translated: CASSPTGQGTNTEAFF. The chain has TRBV18 and TRBJ1-1; 9 positions agree with TRBD1. The CDR3 runs 16 residues. V dropped 3 bases and J dropped 1; count of bases not matched to a gene: 6. From germline, CDR1 is KGHSH and CDR2 LQKENI.

This clonotype was seen only a few times. V usage is TRBV13 and J usage is TRBJ2-2, with D possibly being TRBD1 or TRBD2 (6 bases each). Germline CDR1 reads PRHDT; CDR2 reads FYEKMQ (reference sequence). The CDR3 has 17 amino acids. The V and J ends lost 4 bases and 1 base respectively, with 16 bases between them. The CDR3 DNA is TGTGCCAGCAGCTCTCCAGGGAAGGGGGGGAACACCGGGGAGCTGTTTTTT. Protein sequence: CASSSPGKGGNTGELFF.

V usage is TRBV7-6 and J usage is TRBJ2-4, with 8 bases aligning to TRBD1. Germline V gene data show CDR1 as SGHVS and CDR2 as FNYEAQ. The J segment lost 4 bases and the V segment lost 1 base, leaving 15 bases of the junction unmatched. The CDR3 contains 19 residues. CDR3 sequence reads: CASSLDPVYGQGGKNIQYF. CDR3 nucleotides: TGTGCCAGCAGCTTAGACCCCGTTTACGGACAGGGTGGGAAAAACATTCAGTACTTC.

V and J are TRBV18 and TRBJ1-6; 9 nucleotides match TRBD1. The ends lost 8 bases at V and 5 bases at J; junction bases unmatched: 4. Germline V lookup: CDR1 KGHSH, CDR2 LQKENI. The CDR3 totals 14 residues. CDR3: CASTRQGDNSPLHF. CDR3 bases: TGTGCCAGCACCCGACAGGGGGATAATTCACCCCTCCACTTT.

This clonotype was seen many times. CDR3 in DNA: TGTGCCTGGAGTCAGTACATGAACACTGAAGCTTTCTTT. Translating it yields CAWSQYMNTEAFF. This rearrangement joins TRBV30 to TRBJ1-1; D ambiguous. CDR1 is GTSNPN, CDR2 SVGIG, per germline (reference sequence). The CDR3 has 13 amino acids. V lost 2 bases and J 0 bases, leaving 7 bases between the germline ends.

The chain uses TRBV9 and TRBJ2-5, with a weak D call TRBD1 (6 bases). This CDR3 has 15 residues. Between the trimmed V and J ends, which lost 4 bases and 3 bases, there was a span of 16 bases. Germline CDR1 reads SGDLS; CDR2 reads YYNGEE. CDR3 DNA sequence: TGTGCCAGCAGCTCCGGGAACAGGGTTGAAGAGACCCAGTACTTC. This encodes CASSSGNRVEETQYF.

This clonotype was seen at least ten times. The chain recombines TRBV20-1 with TRBJ2-7, with D tentatively TRBD2 (6 bases). CDR3 length: 14 residues. The germline V gene has CDR1 DFQATT and CDR2 SNEGSKA (reference sequence). V shed 0 bases and J shed 3 bases, with 12 bases lying between them. DNA for the CDR3: TGCAGTGCTAGAGATCCGGCGGGGTACTACGAGCAGTACTTC. Protein product: CSARDPAGYYEQYF.

A note on this clonotype: One end of the junction varies from germline; a read error may be responsible. The chain has TRBV11-2 and TRBJ2-2; D assignment may be TRBD1 or TRBD2 (5 bases each). The germline CDR1 and CDR2 sequences are SGHAT and FQNNGV. The length of the CDR3 is 10 residues. DNA for the CDR3: TGTGCCAGCAGCTCCGGGGCGCTGTTTTTT. It translates to CASSSGALFF.

This clonotype was seen many times. J is TRBJ1-2 and V is TRBV18; a possible D gene is TRBD1 (5 bases). V dropped 2 bases and J dropped 0 bases, with 7 bases sitting between them. The CDR3 is made up of 14 amino acids. CDR1 and CDR2 (germline): KGHSH, LQKENI. The CDR3, as DNA: TGTGCCAGCTCACCAAGGGGAGCTAACTATGGCTACACCTTC. The encoded protein is CASSPRGANYGYTF.

The CDR3 region is CASGSGAYNEQFF. CDR3 in DNA: TGCGCCAGCGGTAGCGGAGCCTACAATGAGCAGTTCTTC. J is TRBJ2-1 and V is TRBV10-1, with D perhaps TRBD2 (6 bases). Trimming took off 8 bases at V and 2 bases at J, with 10 bases between the two ends. Germline V gives CDR1 WNHNN, CDR2 SYGVQD (reference sequence). CDR3 length: 13 residues.

The V and J genes are TRBV12-3 or TRBV12-4 and TRBJ1-3; no clear D gene. The CDR3 is made up of 17 amino acids. V was clipped by 2 bases and J by 0 bases, with 14 bases between them. CDR3 loop: CASSLPWAQSSGNTIYF. The CDR3 nucleotides are TGTGCCAGCAGTTTACCCTGGGCCCAGAGCTCTGGAAACACCATATATTTT.

This rearrangement joins TRBV4-1 to TRBJ2-3; D may be TRBD2 (6 bases). The CDR3 contains 18 residues. V was shortened by 8 bases and J by 0 bases, with 24 bases between the two germline ends. Germline V CDR1 and CDR2: MGHRA, YSYEKL. The CDR3, as DNA: TGCGCCAGCCCGAGGCCGGGAGCGGAGACCCCTAGCACAGATACGCAGTATTTT. Protein sequence: CASPRPGAETPSTDTQYF.

The chain couples TRBV5-6 to TRBJ2-1, with D possibly being TRBD1 (6 bases). CDR1 SGHDT and CDR2 YYEEEE come from the germline V gene. Deletions cut 6 bases from V and 5 bases from J, with 21 bases between. The CDR3 spans 16 residues. The CDR3, as DNA: TGTGCCAGCACCCTATTTCGCAGGGGAAAAAACAATGAGCAGTTCTTC. Residues: CASTLFRRGKNNEQFF.

The rearrangement uses TRBV18 and TRBJ1-3; TRBD1 matches at 7 bases. This CDR3 is 16 amino acids long. The V segment lost 6 bases and the J segment 3 bases; nucleotides outside the gene matches: 11. From germline, CDR1 is KGHSH and CDR2 LQKENI. CDR3 DNA: TGTGCCAGCTCCGCACTCCGGGACAGTGTTGGAAACACCATATATTTT. Translation gives CASSALRDSVGNTIYF.